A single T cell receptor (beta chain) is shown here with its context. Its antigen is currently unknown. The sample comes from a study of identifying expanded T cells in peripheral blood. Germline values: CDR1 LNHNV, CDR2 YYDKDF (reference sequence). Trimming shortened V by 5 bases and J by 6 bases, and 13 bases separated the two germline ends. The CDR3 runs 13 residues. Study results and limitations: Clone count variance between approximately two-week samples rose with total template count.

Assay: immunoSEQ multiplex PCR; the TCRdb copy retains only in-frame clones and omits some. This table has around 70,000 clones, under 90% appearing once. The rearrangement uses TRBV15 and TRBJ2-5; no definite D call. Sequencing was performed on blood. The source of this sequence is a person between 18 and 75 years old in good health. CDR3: CATSRPPGKTQYF. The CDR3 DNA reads TGTGCCACCAGCCGCCCCCCCGGAAAGACCCAGTACTTC.